The 7 T cell receptor beta chains below were found in one sample sequenced in a study of TET2 disruption in CD19-targeted CAR T cells. Treatment indicated: autologous CTL019 cells: CD19 CAR with 4-1BB and CD3 zeta domains. Assay used: immunoSEQ multiplex PCR; TCRdb lists only in-frame clones, some missing. The clone table shows about 25,000 clones, with the ten largest holding approximately 2%. No antigens are known for them. The sequences come from CD8- CAR+ T cells sorted from cultured blood T cells, collected for CD19 CAR T cell therapy. Specified subset: CD8-negative CAR-positive T cells from the infusion product. Receptors originate from a man between 65 and 85 years old with chronic lymphocytic leukemia.

About this clone: Read sequence stops 3 residues before the CDR3 end, and the germline J gene provides the missing end. The chain employs TRBV30 and TRBJ1-2; the D is unclear. Looked up from germline, CDR1 is GTSNPN and CDR2 is SVGIG (reference sequence). V gave up 0 bases and J gave up 6 bases, with 11 bases separating them. This CDR3 region has 13 residues. CDR3 DNA (partial): TGTGCCTGGAGTGTATTCAGGTTCGATGGC. Its translation is CAWSVFRFDG. The complete CDR3 reads CAWSVFRFDGYTF.

About this clone itself: With the read ending 3 residues before the CDR3 end, the germline J gene is used to fill in that end. The genes are TRBV9 and TRBJ1-4; 10 bases match TRBD1. Trimming took 5 bases from V and 8 from J; bases not matched to a gene: 6. Germline CDR1 is SGDLS and CDR2 is YYNGEE. This CDR3 comprises 14 residues. CDR3 DNA, as far as it was read: TGTGCCAGCAGGAGGGGGACAGGGGAAGAAAAA. The encoded protein is CASRRGTGEEK. The CDR3 reads in full as CASRRGTGEEKLFF.

Remarks on this clone: The read ends 3 residues early relative to the CDR3; the germline J gene fills the gap. The genes are TRBV18 and TRBJ2-2; TRBD1 matches at 9 bases. This CDR3 is 16 amino acids long. V lost 2 bases to trimming and J lost 6 bases; unmatched junction nucleotides: 7. Germline V lookup: CDR1 KGHSH, CDR2 LQKENI. The CDR3 region is CASSPVGTGSSGELFF. The CDR3 bases that were read are TGTGCCAGCTCACCAGTGGGGACAGGGTCGTCCGGGGAG.

On this clone: The observed sequence ends 3 residues before the CDR3 terminus, with the missing tail filled in from the germline J gene. The rearrangement links TRBV6-2 or TRBV6-3 to TRBJ1-4, with D tentatively TRBD1 (5 bases). The CDR3 loop spans 13 amino acids. CDR1 and CDR2 (germline): MNHEY, SVGEGT. The CDR3 sequence: CASSYEGKSPLFF. The sequenced CDR3 bases are TGTGCCAGCAGTTACGAGGGGAAATCACCA.

To note about this clone: The read ends 3 residues before the CDR3 terminus; that terminus is restored from the germline J gene. This chain uses TRBV18 with TRBJ2-2, with D possibly TRBD2 on 5 matching bases. Trimming removed 2 bases at V and 7 bases at J, with 11 bases between. This CDR3 has 14 amino acids. Germline lookup yields CDR1 KGHSH and CDR2 LQKENI. The sequenced CDR3 bases are TGTGCCAGCTCACCAACCGCCGCGGGCGGGGAG. Translating gives CASSPTAAGGE. The CDR3, in full, reads CASSPTAAGGELFF.

For this clone: The CDR3 extends 3 residues past the end of the read, so its final part is completed from the germline J gene. The chain combines TRBV5-4 with TRBJ2-2; D is perhaps TRBD1 or TRBD2 (5 bases each). Trimming cost V 4 bases and J 6 bases, with 13 bases left between them. In germline, CDR1 is SGHNT, CDR2 YYREEE (reference sequence). CDR3 length: 14 residues. The chain's CDR3 is CASSAKQEAGELFF. The part of the CDR3 DNA that was read is TGTGCCAGCAGCGCCAAACAGGAGGCCGGGGAG.

On this clone: The read falls 3 residues short of the CDR3 end, and the missing part is taken from the germline J gene. The V and J genes are TRBV20-1 and TRBJ2-7; the match to TRBD1 covers 8 bases. Germline V gene sequence: CDR1 DFQATT, CDR2 SNEGSKA (reference sequence). The CDR3 covers 15 residues. The ends lost 0 bases at V and 4 bases at J; junction bases unmatched: 8. CDR3 loop: CSARDQGANLYEQYF. Incomplete CDR3 DNA: TGCAGTGCTAGAGATCAGGGGGCCAACCTTTACGAG.